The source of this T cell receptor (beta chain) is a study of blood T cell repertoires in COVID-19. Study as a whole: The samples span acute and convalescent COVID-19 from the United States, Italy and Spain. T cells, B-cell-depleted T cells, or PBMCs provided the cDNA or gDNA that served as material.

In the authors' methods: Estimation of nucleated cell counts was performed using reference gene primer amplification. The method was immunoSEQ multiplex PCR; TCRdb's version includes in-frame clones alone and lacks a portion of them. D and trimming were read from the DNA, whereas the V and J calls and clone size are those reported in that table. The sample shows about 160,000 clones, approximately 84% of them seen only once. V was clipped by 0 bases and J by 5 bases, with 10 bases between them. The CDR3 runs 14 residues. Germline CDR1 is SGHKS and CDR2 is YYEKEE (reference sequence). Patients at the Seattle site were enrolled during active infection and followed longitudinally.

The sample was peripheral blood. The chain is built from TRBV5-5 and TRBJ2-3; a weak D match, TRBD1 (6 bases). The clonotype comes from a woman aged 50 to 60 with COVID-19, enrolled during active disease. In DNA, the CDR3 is TGTGCCAGCAGCTTGGTTTACAGGGAAGATACGCAGTATTTT. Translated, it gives CASSLVYREDTQYF. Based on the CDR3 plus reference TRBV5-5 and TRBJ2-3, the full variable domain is DAGVTQSPTHLIKTRGQQVTLRCSPISGHKSVSWYQQVLGQGPQFIFQYYEKEERGRGNFPDRFSARQFPNYSSELNVNALLLGDSALYLCASSLVYREDTQYFGPGTRLTVL.